Sequencing of this T cell receptor beta chain was carried out in a study of CD8 T cells in ankylosing spondylitis (dated by TCRdb to 2016 to 2017). About the investigation overall: The study set out to find disease-linked TCR variants by profiling T cell receptor beta repertoires in ankylosing spondylitis patients and healthy donors. Samples of peripheral blood were taken, and for ankylosing spondylitis patients, synovial fluid was collected as well. In total, the full study cohort was made up of some 110 healthy donors and 25 or so ankylosing spondylitis patients. Beyond this particular receptor, the publication reports: Blood from ankylosing spondylitis patients appeared to be characterized by a TCR beta motif composed of 7 to 9 highly homologous amino acid variants. Some motif variants had previously been reported in the synovial fluid and blood of reactive arthritis patients, which suggests shared mechanisms of disease initiation. The disease-linked clones showed a CD8+ phenotype and occurred at relatively low frequencies in peripheral blood. The disease-linked clones were reported as significantly enriched in matched synovial fluid samples from ankylosing spondylitis patients.

For sequencing, an Illumina HiSeq 2500 was employed. Quantitative 5'-RACE with molecular barcodes was used to prepare TCR beta libraries. From the authors' description of their analysis: A new computational method, built on a probabilistic model of VDJ rearrangement, was used to identify disease-linked TCR variants. TCRdb reanalyzed the raw reads on its own, using fastp at Q25 for trimming and MiXCR for clone calling, and kept in-frame beta chains. A single entry per CDR3 protein holds the most common genes and DNA from its merged rows. The V and J calls and clone size come from TCRdb's table, not from the authors' own analysis. This sample has fewer than 400,000 distinct CDR3 sequences in its table, and roughly 15% of those were observed once. Of the sample, about 1% falls within the top ten clones. For CDR1 and CDR2, the germline V gene (reference sequence) lists MNHEY and SMNVEV. V and J are trimmed by 3 bases and 5 bases, and the gene matches miss 7 bases of the junction. The CDR3 holds 15 amino acids from the cysteine to the phenylalanine. The CDR3 DNA has 45 bases and is translated from base 1.

As concerns this clonotype: Its antigen target is currently unknown. Base qualities were left out, and no much larger clone turns up one base away.

Rearrangement joined TRBV27 to TRBJ2-5, with 9 bases aligning to TRBD2. The TCR comes from a male donor with ankylosing spondylitis or in good health (not recorded which). Sequenced: blood, either unsorted or a sorted T cell fraction (not recorded which). The CDR3 here reads CASSFSGLAPETQYF. At the DNA level, the sequence is TGTGCCAGCAGTTTCTCGGGACTAGCACCCGAGACCCAGTACTTC.